What follows is one T cell receptor beta chain and its context. Germline V lookup: CDR1 KGHSH, CDR2 LQKENI. The CDR3 has 15 residues. V was clipped by 3 bases and J by 6 bases; unmatched bases: 9. This entry comes from a study of blood T cells in healthy people across ages. Primers used in a second PCR of about 6 to 11 cycles were a sample-barcoded 5' primer and a J-beta primer mix. TCRdb ran MiXCR on the 5' RACE reads and lists one entry per CDR3 protein. The sample carries about 1.1 million distinct CDR3 sequences, about two fifths recorded once. Sequencing was performed on blood. The receptor's source is a man aged 18 to 29 in good health. The chain uses TRBV18 and TRBJ2-7; 9 positions match TRBD1. This CDR3 reads CASSPLKDRGGEQYF. The CDR3 DNA reads TGTGCCAGCTCACCGTTGAAGGACAGGGGCGGCGAGCAGTACTTC.